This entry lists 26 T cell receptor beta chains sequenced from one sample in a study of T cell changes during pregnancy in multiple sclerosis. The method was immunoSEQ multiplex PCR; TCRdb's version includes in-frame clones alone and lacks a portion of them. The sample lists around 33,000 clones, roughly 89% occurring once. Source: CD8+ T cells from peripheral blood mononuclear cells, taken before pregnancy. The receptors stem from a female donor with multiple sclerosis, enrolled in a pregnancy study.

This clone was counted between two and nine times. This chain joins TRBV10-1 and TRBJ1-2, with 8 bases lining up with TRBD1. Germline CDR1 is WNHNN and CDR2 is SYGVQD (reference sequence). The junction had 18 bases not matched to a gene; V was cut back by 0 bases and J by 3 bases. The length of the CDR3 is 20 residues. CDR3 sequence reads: CASSESNRPRRQGADYGYTF. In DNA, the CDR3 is TGCGCCAGCAGTGAGTCGAATCGGCCTAGGCGGCAGGGGGCAGACTATGGCTACACCTTC.

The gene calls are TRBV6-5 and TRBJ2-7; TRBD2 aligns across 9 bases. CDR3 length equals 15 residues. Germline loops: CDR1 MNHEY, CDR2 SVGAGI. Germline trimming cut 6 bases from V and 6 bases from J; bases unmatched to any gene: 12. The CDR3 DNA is TGTGCCAGCAGACCCTCGAGCGGGGGGCCCGGCGAGCAGTACTTC. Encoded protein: CASRPSSGGPGEQYF.

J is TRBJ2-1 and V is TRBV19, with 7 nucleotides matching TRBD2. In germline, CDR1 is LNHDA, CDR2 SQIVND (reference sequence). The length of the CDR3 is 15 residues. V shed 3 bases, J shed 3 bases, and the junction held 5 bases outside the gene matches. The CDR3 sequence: CASSMPAGSYNEQFF. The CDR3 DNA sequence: TGTGCCAGTAGTATGCCAGCGGGGAGCTACAATGAGCAGTTCTTC.

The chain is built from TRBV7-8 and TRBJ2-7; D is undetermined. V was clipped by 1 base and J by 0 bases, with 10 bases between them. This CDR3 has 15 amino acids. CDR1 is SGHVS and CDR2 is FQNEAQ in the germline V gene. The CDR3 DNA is TGTGCCAGCAGCTTAGAAAGGAGACCCTCCTACGAGCAGTACTTC. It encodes CASSLERRPSYEQYF.

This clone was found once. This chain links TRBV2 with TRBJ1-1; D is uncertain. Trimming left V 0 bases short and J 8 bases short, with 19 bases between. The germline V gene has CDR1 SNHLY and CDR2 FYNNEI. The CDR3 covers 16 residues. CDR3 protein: CASSEARQGSGLEAFF. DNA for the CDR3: TGTGCCAGCAGTGAAGCCCGTCAAGGCAGCGGGCTCGAAGCTTTCTTT.

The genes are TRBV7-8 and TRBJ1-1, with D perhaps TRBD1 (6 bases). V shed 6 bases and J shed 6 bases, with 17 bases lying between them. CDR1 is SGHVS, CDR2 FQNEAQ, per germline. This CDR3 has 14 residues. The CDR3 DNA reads TGTGCCAGCAGTCAGATGCCGGGACAACCTGAAGCTTTCTTT. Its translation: CASSQMPGQPEAFF.

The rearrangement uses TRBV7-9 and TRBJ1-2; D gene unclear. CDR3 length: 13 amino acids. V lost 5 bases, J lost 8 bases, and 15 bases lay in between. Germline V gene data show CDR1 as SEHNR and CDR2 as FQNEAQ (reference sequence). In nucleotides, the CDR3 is TGTGCCAGCAGCCCGGGAGCCGTAGACGGCTACACCTTC. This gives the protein CASSPGAVDGYTF.

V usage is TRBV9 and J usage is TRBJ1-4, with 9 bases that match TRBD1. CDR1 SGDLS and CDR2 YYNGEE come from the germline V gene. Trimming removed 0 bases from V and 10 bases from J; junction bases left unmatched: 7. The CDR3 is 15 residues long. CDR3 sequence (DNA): TGTGCCAGCAGCGTAGACGGGACAGGGTTTGTAAAACTGTTTTTT. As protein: CASSVDGTGFVKLFF.

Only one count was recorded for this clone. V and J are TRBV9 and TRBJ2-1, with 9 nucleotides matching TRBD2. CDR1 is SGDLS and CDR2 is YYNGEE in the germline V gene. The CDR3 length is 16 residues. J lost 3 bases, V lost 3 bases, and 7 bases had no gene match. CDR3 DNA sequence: TGTGCCAGCAGCGCCAGACAGCGGGGGGTCTACAATGAGCAGTTCTTC. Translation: CASSARQRGVYNEQFF.

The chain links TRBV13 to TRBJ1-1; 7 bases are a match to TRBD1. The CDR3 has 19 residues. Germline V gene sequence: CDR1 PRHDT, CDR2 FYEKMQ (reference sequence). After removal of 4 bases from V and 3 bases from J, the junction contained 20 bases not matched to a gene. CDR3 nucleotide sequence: TGTGCCAGCAGCTGCCCTACTCCCGGAACAGGGGAGCTTGACACTGAAGCTTTCTTT. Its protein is CASSCPTPGTGELDTEAFF.

CDR3 coding DNA: TGTGCCAGTAGTGAGGACACCCTAACTAACTATGGCTACACCTTC. The encoded protein is CASSEDTLTNYGYTF. This chain connects TRBV19 to TRBJ1-2, with D possibly TRBD1 on 5 matching bases. This CDR3 has 15 residues. Trimming shortened V by 5 bases and J by 0 bases, and 13 bases separated the two germline ends. Germline V lookup: CDR1 LNHDA, CDR2 SQIVND (reference sequence).

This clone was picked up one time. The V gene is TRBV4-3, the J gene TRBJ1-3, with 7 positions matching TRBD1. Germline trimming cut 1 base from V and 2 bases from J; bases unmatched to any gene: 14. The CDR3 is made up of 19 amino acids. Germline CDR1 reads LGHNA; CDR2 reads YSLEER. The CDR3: CASSQVLTPEGATGNTIYF. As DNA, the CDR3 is TGCGCCAGCAGCCAAGTTCTAACTCCTGAGGGGGCGACTGGAAACACCATATATTTT.

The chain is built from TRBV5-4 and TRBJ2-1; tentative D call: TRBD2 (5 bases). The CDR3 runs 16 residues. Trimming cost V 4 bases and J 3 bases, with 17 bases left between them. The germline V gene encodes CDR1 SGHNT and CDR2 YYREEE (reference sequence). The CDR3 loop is CASSPGLIKGYNEQFF. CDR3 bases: TGTGCCAGCAGCCCCGGACTGATAAAAGGCTACAATGAGCAGTTCTTC.

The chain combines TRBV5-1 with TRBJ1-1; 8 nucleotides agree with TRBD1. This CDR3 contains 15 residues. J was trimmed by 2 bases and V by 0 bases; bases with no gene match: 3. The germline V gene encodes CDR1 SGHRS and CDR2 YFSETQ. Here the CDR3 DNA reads TGCGCCAGCAGCTTGGACGCAGGGGGCAACACTGAAGCTTTCTTT. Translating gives CASSLDAGGNTEAFF.

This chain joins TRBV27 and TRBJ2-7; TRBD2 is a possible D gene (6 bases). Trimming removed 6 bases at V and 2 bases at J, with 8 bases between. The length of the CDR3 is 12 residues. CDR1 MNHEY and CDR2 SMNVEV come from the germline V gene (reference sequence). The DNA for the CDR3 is TGTGCCAGCAGCGGGGGACCCTACGAGCAGTACTTC. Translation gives CASSGGPYEQYF.

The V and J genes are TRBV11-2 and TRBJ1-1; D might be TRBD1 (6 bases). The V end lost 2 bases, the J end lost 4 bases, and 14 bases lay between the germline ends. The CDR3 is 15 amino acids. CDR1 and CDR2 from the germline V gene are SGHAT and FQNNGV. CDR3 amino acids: CASSLLARGGTEAFF. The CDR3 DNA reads TGTGCCAGCAGCTTATTGGCCAGGGGCGGCACTGAAGCTTTCTTT. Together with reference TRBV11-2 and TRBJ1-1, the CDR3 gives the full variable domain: EAGVAQSPRYKIIEKRQSVAFWCNPISGHATLYWYQQILGQGPKLLIQFQNNGVVDDSQLPKDRFSAERLKGVDSTLKIQPAKLEDSAVYLCASSLLARGGTEAFFGQGTRLTVV.

The CDR3: CASSPGYTEAFF. The CDR3 bases are TGTGCCAGCAGCCCAGGATACACTGAAGCTTTCTTT. V usage is TRBV11-2 and J usage is TRBJ1-1; no reliable D call. The CDR3 is 12 amino acids. Germline V gene lookup returns CDR1 SGHAT and CDR2 FQNNGV. V was shortened by 5 bases and J by 3 bases, with 7 bases between the two germline ends.

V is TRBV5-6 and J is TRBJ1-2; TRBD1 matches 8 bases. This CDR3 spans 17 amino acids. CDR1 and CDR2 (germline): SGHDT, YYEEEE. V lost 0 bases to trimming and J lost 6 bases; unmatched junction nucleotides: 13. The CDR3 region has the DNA TGTGCCAGCAGCTTGGGGGCAGGGGGCATGAGGATGCATGGCTACACCTTC. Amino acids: CASSLGAGGMRMHGYTF.

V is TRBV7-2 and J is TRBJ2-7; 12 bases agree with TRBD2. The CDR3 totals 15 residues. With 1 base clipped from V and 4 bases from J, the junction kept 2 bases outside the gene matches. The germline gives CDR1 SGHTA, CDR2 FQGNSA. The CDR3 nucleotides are TGTGCCAGCAGCTTAGGAGGACTAGCGGGGTACGAGCAGTACTTC. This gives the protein CASSLGGLAGYEQYF.

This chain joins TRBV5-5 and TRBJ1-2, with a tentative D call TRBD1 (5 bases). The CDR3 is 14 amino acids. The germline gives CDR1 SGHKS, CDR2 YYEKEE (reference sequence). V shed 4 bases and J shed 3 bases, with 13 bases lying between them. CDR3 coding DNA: TGTGCCAGCAGCCTGGGACTCTGGGACTATGGCTACACCTTC. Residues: CASSLGLWDYGYTF.

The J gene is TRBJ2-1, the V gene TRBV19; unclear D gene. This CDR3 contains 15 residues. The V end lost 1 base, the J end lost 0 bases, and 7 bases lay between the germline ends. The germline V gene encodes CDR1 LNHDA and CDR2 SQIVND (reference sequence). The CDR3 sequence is CASSIVPGSYNEQFF. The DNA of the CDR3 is TGTGCCAGTAGTATAGTGCCGGGCTCCTACAATGAGCAGTTCTTC.

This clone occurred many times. CDR3 in DNA: TGTGCCAGCAGTGAAGATACAGGGGGAAATTCACCCCTCCACTTT. It is translated as CASSEDTGGNSPLHF. The chain is built from TRBV6-1 and TRBJ1-6; TRBD1 aligns across 8 bases. V shed 1 base, J shed 7 bases, and the junction held 3 bases outside the gene matches. Per the germline V gene, CDR1 is MNHNS and CDR2 is SASEGT. The CDR3 covers 15 residues.

CDR3 protein: CASSEYDGAYEQYF. The CDR3 DNA reads as TGTGCCAGCAGTGAATACGACGGAGCCTACGAGCAGTACTTC. The chain joins TRBV6-5 to TRBJ2-7; D remains unclear. Trimming removed 5 bases at V and 2 bases at J, with 13 bases between. Germline V gene lookup returns CDR1 MNHEY and CDR2 SVGAGI. The CDR3 is 14 residues long.

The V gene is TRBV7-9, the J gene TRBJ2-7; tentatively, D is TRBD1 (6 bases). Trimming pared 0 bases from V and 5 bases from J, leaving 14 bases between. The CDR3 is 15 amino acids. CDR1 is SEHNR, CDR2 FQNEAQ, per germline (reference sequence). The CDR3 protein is CASSLALSAGDEQYF. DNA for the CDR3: TGTGCCAGCAGCTTAGCGCTGTCCGCAGGGGACGAGCAGTACTTC.

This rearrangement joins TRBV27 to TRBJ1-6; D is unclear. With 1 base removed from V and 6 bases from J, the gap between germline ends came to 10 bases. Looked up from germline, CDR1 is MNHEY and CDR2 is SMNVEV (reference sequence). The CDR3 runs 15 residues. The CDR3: CASSLLGPSNSPLHF. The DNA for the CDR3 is TGTGCCAGCAGTTTATTAGGTCCTAGTAATTCACCCCTCCACTTT.

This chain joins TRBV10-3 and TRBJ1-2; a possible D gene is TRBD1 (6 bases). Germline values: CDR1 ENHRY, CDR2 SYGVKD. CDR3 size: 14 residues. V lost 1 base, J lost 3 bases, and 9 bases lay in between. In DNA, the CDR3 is TGTGCCATCAGTGAGTGGGGACACGACTATGGCTACACCTTC. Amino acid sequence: CAISEWGHDYGYTF.